These 13 T cell receptor beta chains were all obtained from the same sample, sequenced in a study of OX40 agonist ivuxolimab in advanced cancers. Method: immunoSEQ multiplex PCR; TCRdb's copy keeps in-frame clones and lacks some. Of some 77,000 clones listed, 88% were seen once; the top ten hold 2.5% to 3%. The sample in question was CD4+ or CD8+ T cells sorted from blood, obtained in a trial of the OX40 agonist ivuxolimab. Receptor source: an adult with an advanced solid tumor such as melanoma, head and neck, liver or kidney cancer.

The rearrangement joins TRBV19 to TRBJ1-2, with D possibly TRBD1 on 5 matching bases. The germline V and J ends were trimmed by 4 bases and 8 bases, with 14 bases remaining between them. There are 13 residues in the CDR3. CDR1 is LNHDA, CDR2 SQIVND, per germline (reference sequence). CDR3 region: CASSRGGADGYTF. DNA of the CDR3: TGTGCCAGTAGTAGGGGGGGAGCGGACGGCTACACCTTC.

The V call is TRBV19, the J call TRBJ1-5; no reliable D call. The V end lost 5 bases, the J end lost 1 base, and 9 bases lay between the germline ends. The CDR3 runs to 14 residues. Germline lookup yields CDR1 LNHDA and CDR2 SQIVND (reference sequence). DNA for the CDR3: TGTGCCAGTAGTGGGCGACGGAGCAATCAGCCCCAGCATTTT. It codes for CASSGRRSNQPQHF.

The chain has TRBV2 and TRBJ1-5; TRBD1 matches 8 bases. The CDR3 covers 15 residues. Looked up from germline, CDR1 is SNHLY and CDR2 is FYNNEI. The trim removed 8 bases at V and 6 bases at J, leaving 12 bases unmatched. Here the CDR3 DNA reads TGTGCCAGCGGGGGCGGGGCGACAGGGGCTCAGCCCCAGCATTTT. Protein product: CASGGGATGAQPQHF.

V is TRBV5-1 and J is TRBJ1-4, with unresolved D. Germline lookup yields CDR1 SGHRS and CDR2 YFSETQ. Between the trimmed V and J ends, which lost 8 bases and 5 bases, there was a span of 16 bases. The CDR3 extends over 14 amino acids. The CDR3 spells CASSPPEKNEKLFF. CDR3 DNA sequence: TGCGCCAGTAGCCCCCCGGAGAAGAATGAAAAACTGTTTTTT.

The V call is TRBV28, the J call TRBJ1-4; D is unclear. Trimming cost V 2 bases and J 4 bases, with 8 bases left between them. The CDR3 consists of 14 residues. Germline values: CDR1 MDHEN, CDR2 SYDVKM. The chain's CDR3 is CASSLGQSNEKLFF. The DNA for the CDR3 is TGTGCCAGCAGTTTAGGGCAGAGTAATGAAAAACTGTTTTTT.

This chain uses TRBV10-3 with TRBJ1-2, with D perhaps TRBD1 (5 bases). Germline V gene sequence: CDR1 ENHRY, CDR2 SYGVKD. V was cut by 2 bases and J by 8 bases, with 12 bases left in between. The CDR3 contains 13 residues. The CDR3 DNA is TGTGCCATCAGTGAGGGCAGGGTGGAGGGCTACACCTTC. Translating it yields CAISEGRVEGYTF.

In this sample, this clone turned up once. The chain links TRBV7-2 to TRBJ2-7; a possible D gene is TRBD1 (6 bases). The CDR3 runs to 14 residues. The germline gives CDR1 SGHTA, CDR2 FQGNSA. Trimming shortened V by 7 bases and J by 4 bases, and 17 bases separated the two germline ends. The chain's CDR3 is CASKTGGLRYEQYF. As DNA, the CDR3 is TGTGCCAGCAAAACTGGGGGCCTGAGGTACGAGCAGTACTTC.

The genes are TRBV18 and TRBJ2-7, with 10 nucleotides matching TRBD1. The CDR3 sequence is 14 residues long. Germline CDR1 is KGHSH and CDR2 is LQKENI. The ends lost 4 bases at V and 5 bases at J; junction bases unmatched: 5. The CDR3 here is CASSRSGTGDEQYF. The CDR3 bases are TGTGCCAGCTCACGCTCCGGGACAGGGGACGAGCAGTACTTC.

CDR3 nucleotide sequence: TGCGCCAGCAGCTTGGGGGTTTCGACTGAAGCTTTCTTT. This gives the protein CASSLGVSTEAFF. The chain has TRBV5-1 and TRBJ1-1; D uncertain. The CDR3 covers 13 residues. Trimming took off 0 bases at V and 5 bases at J, with 8 bases between the two ends. Germline V gives CDR1 SGHRS, CDR2 YFSETQ. Together with reference TRBV5-1 and TRBJ1-1, the CDR3 gives the full variable domain: KAGVTQTPRYLIKTRGQQVTLSCSPISGHRSVSWYQQTPGQGLQFLFEYFSETQRNKGNFPGRFSGRQFSNSRSEMNVSTLELGDSALYLCASSLGVSTEAFFGQGTRLTVV.

V usage is TRBV28 and J usage is TRBJ1-2, with D perhaps TRBD1 (5 bases). CDR1 is MDHEN, CDR2 SYDVKM, per germline. The V end was cut by 7 bases, the J end by 6 bases, with 9 bases between. The CDR3 has 11 residues. The chain's CDR3 is CASTGPNGYTF. The CDR3 region has the DNA TGTGCCAGCACGGGACCAAATGGCTACACCTTC.

The chain combines TRBV28 with TRBJ2-7; D possibly corresponds to TRBD1 (5 bases). Trimming shortened V by 2 bases and J by 3 bases, and 11 bases separated the two germline ends. The CDR3 runs to 14 residues. The germline CDR1 and CDR2 sequences are MDHEN and SYDVKM. The CDR3 region is CASSLQTVDYEQYF. The CDR3 coding sequence is TGTGCCAGCAGTTTACAGACAGTAGACTACGAGCAGTACTTC.

The chain couples TRBV11-2 to TRBJ2-3; D call uncertain. The CDR3 extends over 15 amino acids. Trimming stripped 1 base from V and 4 bases from J, with 12 bases between. The germline V gene encodes CDR1 SGHAT and CDR2 FQNNGV. Here the CDR3 reads CASSLGQVQADTQYF. The CDR3, as DNA: TGTGCCAGCAGCTTAGGGCAGGTGCAAGCAGATACGCAGTATTTT.

Points on this clone: Within the sample, other DNA sequences also encode this same CDR3. The V call is TRBV5-1, the J call TRBJ1-5, with D possibly being TRBD1 (5 bases). CDR3 length equals 13 residues. Per germline, CDR1 SGHRS and CDR2 YFSETQ. V dropped 0 bases and J dropped 4 bases, with 5 bases sitting between them. CDR3 DNA: TGCGCCAGCAGCTTGGACAGGAATCAGCCCCAGCATTTT. The encoded protein is CASSLDRNQPQHF.